The rows below give T cell receptor beta chains drawn from one sample of a study of T cell clones after liver transplantation. The data were produced by immunoSEQ multiplex PCR, yet TCRdb's version contains in-frame clones alone and is incomplete. The table has approximately 51,000 clones, about 86% seen once. The sequencing used CD8+ T cells from blood, collected 12 months after liver transplant. These receptors were obtained from a human patient who received a liver transplant. Part of the T cells may come from the graft donor. Both conserved end residues are part of each CDR3. D genes are given only for firm matches. Size values are once, few and many counts, or a class for expanded clones, and some rows have none.

CDR3nt	CDR3aa	v_gene	j_gene	d_gene	abundance
TGTGCCAGCAGCGTTGAGGGGGTGGACACTGAAGCTTTCTTT	CASSVEGVDTEAFF	TRBV9	TRBJ1-1	.	.
TGTGCCAGTAACACAGGGGGCAACGGGGAGCTGTTTTTT	CASNTGGNGELFF	TRBV19	TRBJ2-2	TRBD1	.
TGTGCCACTCTCTGGGGGAATCAGCCCCAGCATTTT	CATLWGNQPQHF	TRBV6-1	TRBJ1-5	.	.
TGTGCCTGGAGTCGGCTAGCGGGCGATCACGGGGAGCTGTTTTTT	CAWSRLAGDHGELFF	TRBV30	TRBJ2-2	TRBD2	.
TGTGCCAGCAGCTTTCTCGGGACACCGTCTGGGGCCAACGTCCTGACTTTC	CASSFLGTPSGANVLTF	TRBV7-3	TRBJ2-6	.	.
TGTGCCAGCAGTCACCCTAGGGGGGAAGGCTCCTACGAGCAGTACTTC	CASSHPRGEGSYEQYF	TRBV7-9	TRBJ2-7	.	.
TGTGCCAGCAGCTTAGGACAGGGGAATCAGCCCCAGCATTTT	CASSLGQGNQPQHF	TRBV7-9	TRBJ1-5	TRBD1	.
TGTGCCAGCAGCTTCGGACTAGCGGGAGTGTACAATGAGCAGTTCTTC	CASSFGLAGVYNEQFF	TRBV7-9	TRBJ2-1	TRBD2	.
TGTGCCAGCAGCAAGAGATCAGGGGGCTTGGGGGCCAACGTCCTGACTTTC	CASSKRSGGLGANVLTF	TRBV21-1	TRBJ2-6	.	once
TGTGCCAGCAGCATTCAGGGGGCTCTTGAAGCTTTCTTT	CASSIQGALEAFF	TRBV5-4	TRBJ1-1	TRBD1	.
TGCGCCAGCAGCCCCCTTGAGGGAACTTATGGCTACACCTTC	CASSPLEGTYGYTF	TRBV5-1	TRBJ1-2	.	.